Sequencing of this TCR beta chain was carried out in a study of cytomegalovirus exposure and HLA in healthy donors. The germline V and J ends were trimmed by 0 bases and 1 base, with 11 bases remaining between them. Germline V gene sequence: CDR1 SGDLS, CDR2 YYNGEE. The CDR3 has 15 residues. PCR involved 60 Vbeta and 13 Jbeta primers. This table comes from immunoSEQ multiplex PCR, and its TCRdb copy is limited to in-frame clones, with some not included. The sample's table shows under 70,000 clones. This TCR was sampled from a female donor in good health and CMV-seropositive. The chain is built from TRBV9 and TRBJ2-7; D may be TRBD2 (5 bases). Sequencing was performed on PBMCs. This CDR3 reads CASSVAFGVSYEQYF. Here the CDR3 DNA reads TGTGCCAGCAGCGTAGCTTTCGGGGTTTCCTACGAGCAGTACTTC.